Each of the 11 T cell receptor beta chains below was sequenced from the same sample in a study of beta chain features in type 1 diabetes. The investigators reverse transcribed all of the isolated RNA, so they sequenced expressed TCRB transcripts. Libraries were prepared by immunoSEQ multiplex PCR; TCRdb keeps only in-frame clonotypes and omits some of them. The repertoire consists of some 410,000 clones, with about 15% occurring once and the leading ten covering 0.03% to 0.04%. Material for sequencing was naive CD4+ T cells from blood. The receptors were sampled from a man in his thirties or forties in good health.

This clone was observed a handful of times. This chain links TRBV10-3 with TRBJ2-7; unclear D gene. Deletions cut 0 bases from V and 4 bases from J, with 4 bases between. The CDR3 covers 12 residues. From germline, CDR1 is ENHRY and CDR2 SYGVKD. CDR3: CAISESKYEQYF. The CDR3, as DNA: TGTGCCATCAGTGAGTCCAAGTACGAGCAGTACTTC.

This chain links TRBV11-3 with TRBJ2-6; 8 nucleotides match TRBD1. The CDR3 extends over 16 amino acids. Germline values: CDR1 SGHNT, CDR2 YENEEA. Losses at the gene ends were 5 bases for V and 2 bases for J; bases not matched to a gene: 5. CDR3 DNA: TGTGCCAGCAGCCCGCCGGACAGGGCTGGGGCCAACGTCCTGACTTTC. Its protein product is CASSPPDRAGANVLTF.

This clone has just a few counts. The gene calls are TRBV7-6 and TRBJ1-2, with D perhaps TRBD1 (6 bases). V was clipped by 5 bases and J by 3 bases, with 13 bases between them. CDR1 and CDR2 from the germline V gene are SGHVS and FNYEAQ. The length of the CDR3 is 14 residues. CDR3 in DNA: TGTGCCAGCAGCCCACGAGGGGGGGACTATGGCTACACCTTC. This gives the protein CASSPRGGDYGYTF.

The CDR3 protein is CASSLDPQGRQYF. In DNA form, the CDR3 reads TGTGCCAGCAGCTTAGACCCTCAGGGGAGGCAGTACTTC. V usage is TRBV7-7 and J usage is TRBJ2-7, with D perhaps TRBD1 (6 bases). The germline V gene has CDR1 SSHAT and CDR2 FNYEAQ (reference sequence). Trimming removed 1 base from V and 9 bases from J, with 13 bases in between. The CDR3 consists of 13 residues.

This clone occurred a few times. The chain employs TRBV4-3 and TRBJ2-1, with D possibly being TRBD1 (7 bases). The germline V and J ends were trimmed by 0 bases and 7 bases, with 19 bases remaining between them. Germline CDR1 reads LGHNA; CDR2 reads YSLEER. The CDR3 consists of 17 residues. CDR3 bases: TGCGCCAGCAGCCAAGATCTTCTCGGCGGGACAGCAAATGAGCAGTTCTTC. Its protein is CASSQDLLGGTANEQFF.

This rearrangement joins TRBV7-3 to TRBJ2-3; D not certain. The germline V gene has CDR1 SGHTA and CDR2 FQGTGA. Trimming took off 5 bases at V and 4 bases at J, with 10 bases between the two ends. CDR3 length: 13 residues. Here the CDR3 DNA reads TGTGCCAGCAGCCCCGTAGGTGCAGATACGCAGTATTTT. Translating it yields CASSPVGADTQYF.

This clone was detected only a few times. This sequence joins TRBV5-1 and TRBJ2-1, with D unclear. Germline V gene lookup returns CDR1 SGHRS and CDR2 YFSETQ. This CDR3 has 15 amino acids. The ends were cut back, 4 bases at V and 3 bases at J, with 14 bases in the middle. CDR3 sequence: CASSRAASDYNEQFF. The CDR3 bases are TGCGCCAGCAGCCGAGCCGCCTCCGACTACAATGAGCAGTTCTTC.

The CDR3 region is CAASRGDTQYF. CDR3 nucleotide sequence: TGTGCCGCTTCCCGGGGAGATACGCAGTATTTT. V gene TRBV6-5 combines with J gene TRBJ2-3; the D gene is possibly TRBD2 (5 bases). The CDR3 consists of 11 residues. Trimming stripped 11 bases from V and 5 bases from J, with 11 bases between. Germline CDR1 MNHEY, CDR2 SVGAGI.

The CDR3 loop reads CASSLTGRVENEQFF. The DNA of the CDR3 is TGTGCCAGCAGCTTAACAGGCAGGGTGGAAAATGAGCAGTTCTTC. The chain is built from TRBV7-3 and TRBJ2-1; tentatively, D is TRBD1 (5 bases). The CDR3 totals 15 residues. V gave up 0 bases and J gave up 7 bases, with 13 bases separating them. Germline loops: CDR1 SGHTA, CDR2 FQGTGA.

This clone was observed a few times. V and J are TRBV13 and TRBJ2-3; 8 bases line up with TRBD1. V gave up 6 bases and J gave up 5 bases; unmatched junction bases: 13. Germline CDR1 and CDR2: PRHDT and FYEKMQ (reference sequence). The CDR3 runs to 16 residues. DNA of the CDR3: TGTGCCAGCAGAGGGGCCCGACAGGGGAATAGAGATACGCAGTATTTT. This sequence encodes CASRGARQGNRDTQYF.

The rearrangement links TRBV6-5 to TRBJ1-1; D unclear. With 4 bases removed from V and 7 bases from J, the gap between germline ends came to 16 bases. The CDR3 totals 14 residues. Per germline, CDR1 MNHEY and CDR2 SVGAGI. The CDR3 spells CASSSPGILVEAFF. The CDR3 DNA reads TGTGCCAGCAGTTCACCCGGGATCCTGGTTGAAGCTTTCTTT.